The subject of this entry is one T cell receptor (beta chain). This record comes from a study of T cell changes during pregnancy in multiple sclerosis. The method was immunoSEQ multiplex PCR; TCRdb's version includes in-frame clones alone and lacks a portion of them. The sample holds tens of thousands of clones; approximately 90% are singletons and the top ten take almost 4.5%. Germline CDR1 is MNHNS and CDR2 is SASEGT. The V and J ends lost 4 bases and 4 bases, in that order; junction bases with no gene match: 3. The CDR3 length is 14 residues. The source is a female donor in good health, enrolled as a control in a pregnancy study. This material consisted of peripheral blood, taken in the second trimester of pregnancy. The rearrangement joins TRBV6-1 to TRBJ2-1; TRBD2 matches 8 bases. For the CDR3, the DNA is TGTGCCAGCAGTGCCGGGGGGGAATACAATGAGCAGTTCTTC. Residues: CASSAGGEYNEQFF.